A single sample is the source of the 8 T cell receptor beta chains below, sequenced in a study of T-cell reconstitution after alpha-beta-depleted transplantation in children. Regarding the study as a whole: T-cell counts and diversity at one year following transplant were attributed mainly to newly produced T cells.

Unique molecular identifiers featured in how the TCRbeta library was prepared. A single record per CDR3 protein comes from TCRdb applying MiXCR to the PCR reads. The profile shows about 300,000 distinct CDR3 sequences, just over 7.5% of them singletons. These receptors have no known antigen. This sample comprised peripheral blood, obtained 360 days after TCRalphabeta/CD19-depleted stem cell transplant. The receptors derive from a female patient aged 2-9 years who had a stem cell transplant for Fanconi anemia, so the T cells may come from the graft donor.

V usage is TRBV11-2 and J usage is TRBJ2-6; D not resolved. This CDR3 is 15 amino acids long. Trimming pared 11 bases from V and 0 bases from J, leaving 14 bases between. Per germline, CDR1 SGHAT and CDR2 FQNNGV. The CDR3 nucleotides read TGTGCCGGAACCAAAATGGGCTCTGGGGCCAACGTCCTGACTTTC. Protein: CAGTKMGSGANVLTF.

There are a few counts of this clonotype. This chain uses TRBV4-2 with TRBJ2-5; D unclear. Trimming took 1 base from V and 2 from J, leaving 8 bases between them. The CDR3 extends over 14 amino acids. Per germline, CDR1 LGHNA and CDR2 YNFKEQ. The CDR3 region has the DNA TGTGCCAGCAGCCAAGCGGCGAGACAAGAGACCCAGTACTTC. This translates into CASSQAARQETQYF.

Ten or more counts support this clonotype. The rearrangement joins TRBV25-1 to TRBJ2-1; perhaps D is TRBD1 or TRBD2 (6 bases each). This CDR3 has 17 residues. The V gene lost 1 base and the J gene lost 4 bases, with 17 bases spanning the gap. The germline gives CDR1 MGHDK, CDR2 SYGVNS. CDR3 bases: TGTGCCAGCAGTGAATGGACGTCGGGGGCGGGGTACAATGAGCAGTTCTTC. Translating it yields CASSEWTSGAGYNEQFF. The full variable domain, its missing parts supplied by reference TRBV25-1 and TRBJ2-1, is EADIYQTPRYLVIGTGKKITLECSQTMGHDKMYWYQQDPGMELHLIHYSYGVNSTEKGDLSSESTVSRIRTEHFPLTLESARPSHTSQYLCASSEWTSGAGYNEQFFGPGTRLTVL.

At least ten counts were recorded for this clonotype. The rearrangement links TRBV27 to TRBJ2-7, with D perhaps assigned TRBD1 or TRBD2 (5 bases each). CDR1 MNHEY and CDR2 SMNVEV come from the germline V gene (reference sequence). The germline V and J ends were trimmed by 1 base and 3 bases, with 13 bases remaining between them. This CDR3 is built from 15 residues. DNA of the CDR3: TGTGCCAGCAGTTTATTTTGGGGACCCTACTACGAGCAGTACTTC. It yields the protein CASSLFWGPYYEQYF.

This clonotype was picked up a small number of times. The V and J genes are TRBV5-1 and TRBJ2-2; possibly TRBD1 for D (6 bases). Germline CDR1 SGHRS, CDR2 YFSETQ. This CDR3 is 15 amino acids long. Trimming removed 3 bases at V and 1 base at J, with 10 bases between. CDR3 bases: TGCGCCAGCAGCTCCCTACAGGGGAACACCGGGGAGCTGTTTTTT. Protein product: CASSSLQGNTGELFF. The full variable domain, rest sourced from reference TRBV5-1 and TRBJ2-2, is KAGVTQTPRYLIKTRGQQVTLSCSPISGHRSVSWYQQTPGQGLQFLFEYFSETQRNKGNFPGRFSGRQFSNSRSEMNVSTLELGDSALYLCASSSLQGNTGELFFGEGSRLTVL.

The sample holds a few counts of this clonotype. J is TRBJ1-2 and V is TRBV5-1; D is undetermined. Germline V lookup: CDR1 SGHRS, CDR2 YFSETQ. The CDR3 spans 13 residues. Trimming shortened V by 0 bases and J by 4 bases, and 7 bases separated the two germline ends. The DNA of the CDR3 is TGCGCCAGCAGCTTGGCAGGAATCTATGGCTACACCTTC. It codes for CASSLAGIYGYTF.

This clonotype appeared many times. V gene TRBV7-9 combines with J gene TRBJ2-2; D may be TRBD1 (6 bases). The CDR3 is 17 amino acids. Trimming cost V 1 base and J 5 bases, with 17 bases left between them. CDR1 and CDR2 (germline): SEHNR, FQNEAQ (reference sequence). The CDR3 DNA follows: TGTGCCAGCAGCTTAGGTCGGCAGGGGTCTTCAACCGGGGAGCTGTTTTTT. Its translation: CASSLGRQGSSTGELFF.

In this sample, this clonotype turned up many times. The CDR3 sequence is CASSFRNNYGYTF. CDR3 DNA: TGTGCCAGCAGCTTTAGGAACAACTATGGCTACACCTTC. The rearrangement joins TRBV7-2 to TRBJ1-2; D uncertain. Germline V gene data show CDR1 as SGHTA and CDR2 as FQGNSA. The CDR3 sequence is 13 residues long. V lost 3 bases, J lost 2 bases, and 7 bases lay in between.